Following are 8 T cell receptor beta chains from one sample sequenced in a study of blood T cell repertoires in COVID-19. This table comes from immunoSEQ multiplex PCR, and its TCRdb copy is limited to in-frame clones, with some not included. The sample has hundreds of thousands of clones; 65% to 90% are singletons. The source material was peripheral blood. Receptors were obtained from a woman aged 70-85 years with COVID-19, enrolled during active disease.

This rearrangement joins TRBV27 to TRBJ1-1; 7 positions agree with TRBD1. V was pared by 5 bases and J by 8 bases, with 8 bases of the junction left unmatched. The CDR3 is 13 residues long. The V gene's germline CDR1 is MNHEY and CDR2 SMNVEV (reference sequence). CDR3 residues: CASSQGTAQEAFF. Written as DNA, the CDR3 is TGTGCCAGCAGTCAAGGGACAGCGCAAGAAGCTTTCTTT.

The V gene is TRBV6-5, the J gene TRBJ1-4; 7 bases match TRBD1. V lost 4 bases to trimming and J lost 5 bases; unmatched junction nucleotides: 1. Germline assignment: CDR1 MNHEY and CDR2 SVGAGI. The length of the CDR3 is 13 residues. The CDR3 region is CASSWDSNEKLFF. Here the CDR3 DNA reads TGTGCCAGCAGTTGGGACAGCAATGAAAAACTGTTTTTT.

This clone was seen once. The J gene is TRBJ2-1, the V gene TRBV3-1 (or the pseudogene TRBV3-2); D uncertain. V gave up 1 base and J gave up 8 bases, with 9 bases separating them. Germline V gene lookup returns CDR1 LGHDT and CDR2 YNNKEL (reference sequence). The CDR3 contains 13 residues. The CDR3 protein is CASSQAGYDEQFF. In DNA form, the CDR3 reads TGTGCCAGCAGCCAAGCCGGGTACGATGAGCAGTTCTTC.

The chain employs TRBV2 and TRBJ1-2; D remains ambiguous. V lost 5 bases, J lost 4 bases, and 5 bases lay in between. Germline loops: CDR1 SNHLY, CDR2 FYNNEI. The CDR3 is made up of 11 amino acids. Here the CDR3 reads CASSLSYGYTF. CDR3 bases: TGTGCCAGCAGTCTGAGCTATGGCTACACCTTC.

The chain joins TRBV5-6 to TRBJ1-2, with D possibly matching TRBD1 (5 bases). From germline, CDR1 is SGHDT and CDR2 YYEEEE. V was shortened by 0 bases and J by 4 bases, with 7 bases between the two germline ends. The CDR3 loop spans 13 amino acids. CDR3: CASSLGRAYGYTF. The CDR3 DNA sequence: TGTGCCAGCAGCTTGGGCAGGGCCTATGGCTACACCTTC.

This chain joins TRBV4-1 and TRBJ2-7; 7 nucleotides line up with TRBD1. With V trimmed by 1 base and J by 2 bases, 5 bases remained unmatched. CDR1 is MGHRA, CDR2 YSYEKL, per germline. The length of the CDR3 is 15 residues. CDR3 amino acids: CASSQVWDRPYEQYF. CDR3 in DNA: TGCGCCAGCAGCCAAGTATGGGACAGACCCTACGAGCAGTACTTC.

This chain connects TRBV5-6 to TRBJ1-2, with D possibly matching TRBD1 (5 bases). In germline, CDR1 is SGHDT, CDR2 YYEEEE. V was clipped by 5 bases and J by 4 bases, with 15 bases between them. The CDR3 contains 14 residues. The CDR3 region is CASRDSGGLYGYTF. Here the CDR3 DNA reads TGTGCCAGCAGAGATTCGGGGGGACTCTATGGCTACACCTTC.

Note on this clone: Mismatch with germline at one junction end may stem from a read error. The chain uses TRBV29-1 and TRBJ2-1; D may be TRBD2 (5 bases). The CDR3 consists of 15 residues. The germline V gene encodes CDR1 SQVTM and CDR2 ANQGSEA. The DNA for the CDR3 is TGCAGCGTGGAAGACCGGGTGAGGGCCTACAATGAGCAGTTCTTC. Protein: CSVEDRVRAYNEQFF.